This paragraph reports one T cell receptor beta chain. Its antigen remains unknown. Here immunoSEQ multiplex PCR was the method, and the copy in TCRdb shows in-frame clones only, minus some. The top ten hold about an eighth of the sample, which has 75,000 to 90,000 clones, about 88% seen once. The sample comes from a study of T cell responses to AZD1222 COVID-19 vaccine. The study's findings and limits: The repertoires were collected only after the peak T cell response. Spike-wide coverage was observed for vaccine-associated CD4 TCRs, with dominant responses at 160-218 and 743-854.

This TCR was recovered from an adult in good health. The sequences come from peripheral blood, collected on day 0 of AZD1222 vaccination.

CDR3 region: CASKGTGFEQYF. The CDR3 bases are TGTGCCAGTAAAGGGACAGGGTTCGAGCAGTACTTC. The rearrangement joins TRBV19 to TRBJ2-7; 9 positions match TRBD1. CDR1 is LNHDA and CDR2 is SQIVND in the germline V gene (reference sequence). V was clipped by 7 bases and J by 6 bases; unmatched bases: 4. CDR3 length: 12 amino acids.